The next 18 T cell receptor beta chains were all read from a single sample in a study of cytomegalovirus exposure and HLA in healthy donors. Amplification used 60 Vbeta primers and 13 Jbeta primers. Some clones are missing from TCRdb's copy, which holds only in-frame ones; the method was immunoSEQ multiplex PCR. There are 150,000 or so clones in the sample; 80% to 90% occur only once, and less than 2% lies in the top ten. Sequences were obtained from PBMCs. Every receptor here comes from a man younger than 30 in good health and CMV-seronegative.

V is TRBV4-3 and J is TRBJ2-1; a weak D match, TRBD2 (5 bases). This CDR3 spans 19 amino acids. Trimming removed 4 bases from V and 4 bases from J, with 26 bases in between. CDR1 and CDR2 (germline): LGHNA, YSLEER. CDR3 bases: TGCGCCAGCAGCCCACAAGGAACTACCCCGGGGTCTATTTACAATGAGCAGTTCTTC. Translating it yields CASSPQGTTPGSIYNEQFF.

This chain connects TRBV2 to TRBJ2-1; TRBD2 aligns across 8 bases. The CDR3 is made up of 14 amino acids. Trimming at V came to 8 bases and at J to 9 bases, leaving 12 bases not matched to a gene. Germline CDR1 and CDR2: SNHLY and FYNNEI. In nucleotides, the CDR3 is TGTGCCAGCTCTGGCGCTAGCGGGCGGGGTGAGCAGTTCTTC. Translated, it gives CASSGASGRGEQFF.

The genes are TRBV19 and TRBJ2-7; TRBD2 agrees at 13 bases. V dropped 5 bases and J dropped 4; count of bases not matched to a gene: 5. Germline CDR1 and CDR2: LNHDA and SQIVND (reference sequence). CDR3 size: 15 residues. DNA of the CDR3: TGTGCCAGTAGTTGGACTAGCGGGAGTCAATACGAGCAGTACTTC. Protein product: CASSWTSGSQYEQYF.

The V and J genes are TRBV7-9 and TRBJ2-5; TRBD2 aligns across 7 bases. Germline trimming cut 5 bases from V and 1 base from J; bases unmatched to any gene: 10. This CDR3 has 16 residues. Germline CDR1 SEHNR, CDR2 FQNEAQ (reference sequence). CDR3 sequence: CASSERSGLGQETQYF. The CDR3 nucleotides read TGTGCCAGCAGCGAAAGATCCGGACTAGGCCAAGAGACCCAGTACTTC.

The chain couples TRBV5-5 to TRBJ2-4, with 7 bases identical to TRBD2. The V segment lost 4 bases and the J segment 1 base; nucleotides outside the gene matches: 5. The CDR3 is 15 amino acids. Looked up from germline, CDR1 is SGHKS and CDR2 is YYEKEE (reference sequence). CDR3 loop: CASSPAGSAKNIQYF. In DNA form, the CDR3 reads TGTGCCAGCAGCCCAGCGGGGTCCGCCAAAAACATTCAGTACTTC.

The V call is TRBV5-6, the J call TRBJ2-7; D may be TRBD1 (5 bases). V lost 1 base to trimming and J lost 2 bases, with 10 bases between them. The germline CDR1 and CDR2 sequences are SGHDT and YYEEEE. The CDR3 is made up of 14 amino acids. The DNA of the CDR3 is TGTGCCAGCAGCTTGCCAGGGCTAGCCTACGAGCAGTACTTC. Translation gives CASSLPGLAYEQYF.

The CDR3 region is CASSSNRETQYF. The CDR3 nucleotides are TGTGCCAGCAGTTCCAACAGGGAAACGCAGTATTTT. V and J are TRBV7-2 and TRBJ2-3, with D possibly matching TRBD1 (6 bases). Per the germline V gene, CDR1 is SGHTA and CDR2 is FQGNSA. CDR3 length: 12 amino acids. V gave up 6 bases and J gave up 9 bases, with 13 bases separating them.

The gene calls are TRBV28 and TRBJ2-3; TRBD2 matches 7 bases. The CDR3 has 17 residues. The V and J ends lost 6 bases and 0 bases, in that order; junction bases with no gene match: 12. Germline V gene data show CDR1 as MDHEN and CDR2 as SYDVKM. The CDR3 reads CASSPPSGGGSTDTQYF. CDR3 bases: TGTGCCAGCAGCCCACCCTCGGGGGGAGGCAGCACAGATACGCAGTATTTT.

The chain is built from TRBV2 and TRBJ1-1, with 9 bases aligning to TRBD1. CDR1 is SNHLY, CDR2 FYNNEI, per germline. With 3 bases clipped from V and 5 bases from J, the junction kept 10 bases outside the gene matches. The CDR3 spans 16 residues. The CDR3 is CASSDLGDRAGTEAFF. CDR3 DNA: TGTGCCAGCAGTGACCTGGGGGACAGGGCTGGAACTGAAGCTTTCTTT.

This rearrangement joins TRBV28 to TRBJ2-1, with 11 bases that match TRBD2. The CDR3 runs 18 residues. After removal of 8 bases from V and 0 bases from J, the junction contained 12 bases not matched to a gene. Germline CDR1 reads MDHEN; CDR2 reads SYDVKM. The CDR3 DNA reads as TGTGCCAGCCATCCACTAGCGGGGGCCACACTCTCCTACAATGAGCAGTTCTTC. Amino acids: CASHPLAGATLSYNEQFF.

The V and J genes are TRBV5-1 and TRBJ2-5; 8 bases are shared with TRBD2. J was trimmed by 5 bases and V by 3 bases; bases with no gene match: 3. The CDR3 loop spans 13 amino acids. CDR1 is SGHRS and CDR2 is YFSETQ in the germline V gene. DNA of the CDR3: TGCGCCAGCAGCTCGGGACTAGAGGAGACCCAGTACTTC. Protein sequence: CASSSGLEETQYF.

The table lists this clone with a count of one. The genes are TRBV5-4 and TRBJ2-5; 8 nucleotides line up with TRBD2. The DNA end is more similar to TRBJ2-7, so the J call may be wrong. Germline V gene data show CDR1 as SGHNT and CDR2 as YYREEE (reference sequence). The CDR3 spans 15 residues. The CDR3 loop is CASSLRGGTSYEQYF. The DNA of the CDR3 is TGTGCCAGCAGCCTCCGGGGTGGGACTAGCTACGAGCAGTACTTC.

In DNA, the CDR3 is TGTGCCTGGAGTGTACTCACAGGGGTTACTGAAGCTTTCTTT. Amino acids: CAWSVLTGVTEAFF. The chain recombines TRBV30 with TRBJ1-1; 7 bases align to TRBD1. Germline loops: CDR1 GTSNPN, CDR2 SVGIG (reference sequence). Trimming at V came to 0 bases and at J to 5 bases, leaving 6 bases not matched to a gene. The CDR3 is made up of 14 amino acids.

The CDR3 nucleotides are TGTGCCAGCAGCGTAGAGGGGGGGAGCAGTAGCACAGATACGCAGTATTTT. Its translation is CASSVEGGSSSTDTQYF. The chain couples TRBV9 to TRBJ2-3; a weak D match, TRBD2 (7 bases). Germline-derived CDR1 and CDR2 are SGDLS and YYNGEE. V was shortened by 0 bases and J by 0 bases, with 14 bases between the two germline ends. This CDR3 has 17 amino acids.

To note about this clone: At one end the junction does not follow the germline gene, possibly because of a read error. The chain combines TRBV10-3 with TRBJ2-7, with 7 positions matching TRBD1. The germline V gene has CDR1 ENHRY and CDR2 SYGVKD. This CDR3 contains 11 residues. CDR3 nucleotides: TGTGCCACCGGATCCGACAGGGTGAGTCGCTTC. Protein product: CATGSDRVSRF.

V is TRBV11-1 and J is TRBJ2-5, with TRBD2 matching over 8 bases. CDR3 size: 17 residues. CDR1 is SGHAT, CDR2 FQDESV, per germline (reference sequence). V gave up 5 bases and J gave up 5 bases; unmatched junction bases: 16. In DNA, the CDR3 is TGTGCCAGCAGCGGACGGGAGGGGGTCGTTTTAACGGAGACCCAGTACTTC. Protein: CASSGREGVVLTETQYF.

The chain employs TRBV5-6 and TRBJ2-5; D not resolved. Deletions cut 2 bases from V and 5 bases from J, with 10 bases between. Germline loops: CDR1 SGHDT, CDR2 YYEEEE. This CDR3 comprises 13 residues. CDR3 sequence reads: CASSFGRAETQYF. CDR3 bases: TGTGCCAGCAGCTTTGGCCGAGCGGAGACCCAGTACTTC.

The gene calls are TRBV6-5 and TRBJ2-7, with TRBD1 matching 8 bases. Germline V gene sequence: CDR1 MNHEY, CDR2 SVGAGI. With 10 bases clipped from V and 3 bases from J, the junction kept 2 bases outside the gene matches. This CDR3 is 11 amino acids long. The CDR3 bases are TGTGCCACGGGGACAGGCTACGAGCAGTACTTC. This sequence encodes CATGTGYEQYF.